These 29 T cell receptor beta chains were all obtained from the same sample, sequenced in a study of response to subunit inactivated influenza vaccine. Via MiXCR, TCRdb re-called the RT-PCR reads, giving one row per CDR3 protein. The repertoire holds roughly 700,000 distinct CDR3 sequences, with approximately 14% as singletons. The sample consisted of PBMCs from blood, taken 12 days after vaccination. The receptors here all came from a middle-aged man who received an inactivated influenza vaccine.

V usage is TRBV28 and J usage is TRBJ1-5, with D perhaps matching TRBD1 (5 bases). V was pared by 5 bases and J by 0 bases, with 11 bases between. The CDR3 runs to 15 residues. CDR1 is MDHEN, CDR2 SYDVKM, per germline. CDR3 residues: CASSVPGTSNQPQHF. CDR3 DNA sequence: TGTGCCAGCAGTGTCCCCGGGACTAGCAATCAGCCCCAGCATTTT.

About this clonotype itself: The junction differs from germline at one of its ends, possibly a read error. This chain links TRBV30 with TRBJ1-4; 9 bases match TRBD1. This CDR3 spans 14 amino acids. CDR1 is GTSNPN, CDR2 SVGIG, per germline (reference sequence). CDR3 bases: TGTGCCTGGATCGGACAGGGGACTAATGAAAGACTGTTTTTT. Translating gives CAWIGQGTNERLFF.

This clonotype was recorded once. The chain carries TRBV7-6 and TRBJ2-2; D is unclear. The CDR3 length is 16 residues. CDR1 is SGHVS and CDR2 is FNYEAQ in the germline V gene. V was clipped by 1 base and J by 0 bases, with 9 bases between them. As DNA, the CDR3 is TGTGCCAGCAGCTTAGGAGCGAGGCCGAACACCGGGGAGCTGTTTTTT. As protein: CASSLGARPNTGELFF.

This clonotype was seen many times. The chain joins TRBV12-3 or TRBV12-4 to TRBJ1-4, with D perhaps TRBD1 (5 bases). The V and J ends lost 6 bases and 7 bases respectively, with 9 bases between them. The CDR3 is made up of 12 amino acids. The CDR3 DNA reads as TGTGCCAGCAGCCCCCAGGGTGAAAAACTGTTTTTT. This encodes CASSPQGEKLFF.

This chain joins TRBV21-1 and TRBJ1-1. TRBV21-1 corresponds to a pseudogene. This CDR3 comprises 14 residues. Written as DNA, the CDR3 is TGTGCCAGCATTAAGCTCCAGAGGAGTACTGAAGCTTTCTTT. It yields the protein CASIKLQRSTEAFF.

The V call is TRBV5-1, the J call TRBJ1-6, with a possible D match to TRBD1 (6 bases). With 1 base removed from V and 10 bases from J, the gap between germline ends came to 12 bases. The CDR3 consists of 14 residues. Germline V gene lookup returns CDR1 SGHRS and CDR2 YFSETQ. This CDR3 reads CASSLRQGRSPLHF. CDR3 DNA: TGCGCCAGCAGCTTGAGGCAGGGGAGGTCACCCCTCCACTTT. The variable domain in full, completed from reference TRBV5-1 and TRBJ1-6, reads KAGVTQTPRYLIKTRGQQVTLSCSPISGHRSVSWYQQTPGQGLQFLFEYFSETQRNKGNFPGRFSGRQFSNSRSEMNVSTLELGDSALYLCASSLRQGRSPLHFGNGTRLTVT.

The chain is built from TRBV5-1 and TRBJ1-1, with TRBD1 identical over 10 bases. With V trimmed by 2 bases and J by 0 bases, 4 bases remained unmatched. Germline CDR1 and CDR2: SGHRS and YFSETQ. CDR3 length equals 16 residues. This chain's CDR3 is CASSFGTGVVNTEAFF. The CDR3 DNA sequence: TGCGCCAGCAGCTTCGGGACAGGGGTAGTGAACACTGAAGCTTTCTTT.

CDR3 nucleotide sequence: TGCAGCGTTACAGCGTCGGGGGAGCAGTACTTC. This encodes CSVTASGEQYF. J is TRBJ2-7 and V is TRBV29-1, with D perhaps matching TRBD2 (5 bases). The V and J ends lost 5 bases and 7 bases respectively, with 12 bases between them. Germline V gene lookup returns CDR1 SQVTM and CDR2 ANQGSEA. The CDR3 loop spans 11 amino acids.

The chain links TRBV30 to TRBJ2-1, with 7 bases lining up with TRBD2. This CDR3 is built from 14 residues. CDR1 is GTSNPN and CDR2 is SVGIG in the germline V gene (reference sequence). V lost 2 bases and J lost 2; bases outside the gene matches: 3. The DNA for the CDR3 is TGTGCCTGGAGTCGCGGGGGAACCTACAATGAGCAGTTCTTC. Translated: CAWSRGGTYNEQFF. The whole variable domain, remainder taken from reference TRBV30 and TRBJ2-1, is SQTIHQWPATLVQPVGSPLSLECTVEGTSNPNLYWYRQAAGRGLQLLFYSVGIGQISSEVPQNLSASRPQDRQFILSSKKLLLSDSGFYLCAWSRGGTYNEQFFGPGTRLTVL.

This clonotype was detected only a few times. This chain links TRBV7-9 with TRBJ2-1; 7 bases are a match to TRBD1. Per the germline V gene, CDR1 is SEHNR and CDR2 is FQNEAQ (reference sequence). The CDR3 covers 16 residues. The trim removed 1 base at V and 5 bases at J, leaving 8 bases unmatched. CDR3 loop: CASSLVVFGTDNEQFF. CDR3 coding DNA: TGTGCCAGCAGCTTAGTCGTCTTTGGGACAGACAATGAGCAGTTCTTC.

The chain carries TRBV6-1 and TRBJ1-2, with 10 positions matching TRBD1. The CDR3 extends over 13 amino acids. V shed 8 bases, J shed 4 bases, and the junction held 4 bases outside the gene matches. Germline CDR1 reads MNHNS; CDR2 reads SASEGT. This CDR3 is CASATGGSYGYTF. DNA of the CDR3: TGTGCCAGCGCGACAGGGGGCAGCTATGGCTACACCTTC.

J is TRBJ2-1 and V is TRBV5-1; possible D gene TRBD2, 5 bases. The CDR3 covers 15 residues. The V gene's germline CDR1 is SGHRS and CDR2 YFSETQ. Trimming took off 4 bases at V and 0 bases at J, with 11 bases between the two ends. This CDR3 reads CASSPGVNSYNEQFF. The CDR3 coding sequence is TGCGCCAGCAGCCCCGGGGTAAACTCCTACAATGAGCAGTTCTTC.

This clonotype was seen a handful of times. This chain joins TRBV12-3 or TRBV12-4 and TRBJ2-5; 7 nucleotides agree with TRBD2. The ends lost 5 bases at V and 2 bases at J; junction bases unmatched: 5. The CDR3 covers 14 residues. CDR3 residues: CASSLSGHQETQYF. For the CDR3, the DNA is TGTGCCAGCAGTCTTAGCGGGCATCAAGAGACCCAGTACTTC.

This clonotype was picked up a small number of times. CDR3 coding DNA: TGTGCCAGCAGTTTAGACGGAGCTGAAGCTTTCTTT. It translates to CASSLDGAEAFF. The chain links TRBV12-3 or TRBV12-4 to TRBJ1-1, with D unresolved. This CDR3 comprises 12 residues. Trimming removed 1 base at V and 6 bases at J, with 6 bases between.

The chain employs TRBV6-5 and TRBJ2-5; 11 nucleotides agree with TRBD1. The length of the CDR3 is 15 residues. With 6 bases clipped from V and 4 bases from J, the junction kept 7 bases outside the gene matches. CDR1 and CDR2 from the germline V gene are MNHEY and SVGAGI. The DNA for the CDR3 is TGTGCCAGCAGGTCCTCCGGGACAGGGGGAGAGACCCAGTACTTC. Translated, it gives CASRSSGTGGETQYF.

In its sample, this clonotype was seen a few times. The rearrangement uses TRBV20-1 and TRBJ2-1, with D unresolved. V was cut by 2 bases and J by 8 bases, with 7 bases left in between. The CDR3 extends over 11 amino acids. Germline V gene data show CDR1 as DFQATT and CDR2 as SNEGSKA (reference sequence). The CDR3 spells CSARLSHEQFF. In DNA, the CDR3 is TGCAGTGCTAGACTATCCCATGAGCAGTTCTTC.

The CDR3 region has the DNA TGTGCCAGCAGCTTACGGATGGGGGAGGCTGAAAAACTGTTTTTT. It yields the protein CASSLRMGEAEKLFF. This chain uses TRBV7-2 with TRBJ1-4, with D maybe TRBD1 (5 bases). The CDR3 consists of 15 residues. The germline V and J ends were trimmed by 2 bases and 7 bases, with 14 bases remaining between them. Germline V gene data show CDR1 as SGHTA and CDR2 as FQGNSA. Full variable domain (missing parts from reference TRBV7-2 and TRBJ1-4): GAGVSQSPSNKVTEKGKDVELRCDPISGHTALYWYRQSLGQGLEFLIYFQGNSAPDKSGLPSDRFSAERTGGSVSTLTIQRTQQEDSAVYLCASSLRMGEAEKLFFGSGTQLSVL.

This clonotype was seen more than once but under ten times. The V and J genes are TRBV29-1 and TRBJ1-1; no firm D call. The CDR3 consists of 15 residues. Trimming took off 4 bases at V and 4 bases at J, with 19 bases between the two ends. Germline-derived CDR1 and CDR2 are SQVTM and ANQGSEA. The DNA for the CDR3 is TGCAGCGTTGTGGTTGGAGTTATCTCAAGCACTGAAGCTTTCTTT. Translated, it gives CSVVVGVISSTEAFF.

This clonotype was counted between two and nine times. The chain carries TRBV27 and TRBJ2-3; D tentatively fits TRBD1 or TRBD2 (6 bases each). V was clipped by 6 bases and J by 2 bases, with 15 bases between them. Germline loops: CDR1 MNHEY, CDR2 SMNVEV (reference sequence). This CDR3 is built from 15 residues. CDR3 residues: CASSPEGGYTDTQYF. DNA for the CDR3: TGTGCCAGCAGCCCCGAGGGGGGATACACAGATACGCAGTATTTT.

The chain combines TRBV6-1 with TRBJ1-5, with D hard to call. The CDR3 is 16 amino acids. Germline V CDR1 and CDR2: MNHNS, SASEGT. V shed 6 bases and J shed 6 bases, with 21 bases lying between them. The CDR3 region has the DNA TGTGCCAGCAGGGGCTACGGGGAGCACAGCGGTCAGCCCCAGCATTTT. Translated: CASRGYGEHSGQPQHF.

CDR3 DNA: TGTGCCAGCAGCTTAGCTCGTTCTGGGTACAATGAGCAGTTCTTC. Protein: CASSLARSGYNEQFF. The chain links TRBV7-6 to TRBJ2-1; no clear D gene. The germline CDR1 and CDR2 sequences are SGHVS and FNYEAQ. The CDR3 runs to 15 residues. V dropped 0 bases and J dropped 4 bases, with 10 bases sitting between them.

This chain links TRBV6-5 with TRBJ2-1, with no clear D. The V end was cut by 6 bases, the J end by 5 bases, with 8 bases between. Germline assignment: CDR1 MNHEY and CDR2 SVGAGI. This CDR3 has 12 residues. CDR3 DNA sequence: TGTGCCAGCAGCCAAACGGACAATGAGCAGTTCTTC. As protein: CASSQTDNEQFF.

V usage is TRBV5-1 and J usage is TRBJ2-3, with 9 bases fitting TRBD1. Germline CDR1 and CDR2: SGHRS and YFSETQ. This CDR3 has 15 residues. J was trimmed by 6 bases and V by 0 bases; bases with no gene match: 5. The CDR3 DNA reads TGCGCCAGCAGCTTGGAGGGACAGGGTATGGATACGCAGTATTTT. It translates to CASSLEGQGMDTQYF.

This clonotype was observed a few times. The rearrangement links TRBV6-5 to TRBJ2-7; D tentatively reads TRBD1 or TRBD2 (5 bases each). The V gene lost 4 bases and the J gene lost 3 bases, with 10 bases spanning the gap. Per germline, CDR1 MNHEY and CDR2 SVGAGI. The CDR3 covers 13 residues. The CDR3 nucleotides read TGTGCCAGCAGTTCGGGACCACACTACGAGCAGTACTTC. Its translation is CASSSGPHYEQYF.

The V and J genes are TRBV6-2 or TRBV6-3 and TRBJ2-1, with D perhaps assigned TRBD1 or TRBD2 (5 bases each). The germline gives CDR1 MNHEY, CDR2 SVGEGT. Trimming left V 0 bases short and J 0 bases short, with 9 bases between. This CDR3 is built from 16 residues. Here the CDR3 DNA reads TGTGCCAGCAGTTACTCGGGGGTGTCCTCCTACAATGAGCAGTTCTTC. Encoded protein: CASSYSGVSSYNEQFF.

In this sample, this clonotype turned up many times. The DNA of the CDR3 is TGTGCCAGCAGTCCACCCGAGCGCAAAGGGGGTGAGCAGTTCTTC. It translates to CASSPPERKGGEQFF. The chain recombines TRBV12-3 or TRBV12-4 with TRBJ2-1; D perhaps matches TRBD1 (6 bases). Trimming stripped 5 bases from V and 9 bases from J, with 20 bases between. The CDR3 covers 15 residues.

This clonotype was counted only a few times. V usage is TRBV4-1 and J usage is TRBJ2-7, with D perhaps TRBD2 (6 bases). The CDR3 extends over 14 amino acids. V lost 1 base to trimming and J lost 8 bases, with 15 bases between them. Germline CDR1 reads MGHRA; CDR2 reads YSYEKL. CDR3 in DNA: TGCGCCAGCAGCCAAGGCGGGACTGCAGATAAGCAGTACTTC. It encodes CASSQGGTADKQYF.

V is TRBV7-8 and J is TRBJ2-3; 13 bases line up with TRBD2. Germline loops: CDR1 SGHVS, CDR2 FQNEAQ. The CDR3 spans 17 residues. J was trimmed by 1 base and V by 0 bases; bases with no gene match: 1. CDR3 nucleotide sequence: TGTGCCAGCAGCTTAGCACTAGCGGGAGGGCGCACAGATACGCAGTATTTT. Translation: CASSLALAGGRTDTQYF.

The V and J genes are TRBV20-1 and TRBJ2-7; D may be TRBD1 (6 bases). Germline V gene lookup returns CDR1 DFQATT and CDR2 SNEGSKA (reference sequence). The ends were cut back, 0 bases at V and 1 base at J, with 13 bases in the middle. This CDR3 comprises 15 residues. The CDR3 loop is CSARDQGRGSYEQYF. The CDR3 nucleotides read TGCAGTGCTAGAGATCAAGGCAGGGGATCCTACGAGCAGTACTTC.